Presented here are 8 T cell receptor beta chains from one specimen sequenced in a study of OX40 agonist ivuxolimab in advanced cancers. Profiled with immunoSEQ multiplex PCR; TCRdb holds only in-frame clones, not every one. The sample consists of 74,000 or so clones, 70% to 90% of them appearing once. The sequencing here drew on CD4+ or CD8+ T cells sorted from blood, taken in a trial of the OX40 agonist ivuxolimab. The origin of the receptors is an adult with an advanced solid tumor such as melanoma, head and neck, liver or kidney cancer.

This chain uses TRBV7-8 with TRBJ2-7, with 9 bases fitting TRBD2. CDR1 is SGHVS, CDR2 FQNEAQ, per germline. The CDR3 runs 15 residues. V lost 1 base, J lost 5 bases, and 6 bases stayed unmatched. CDR3 in DNA: TGTGCCAGCAGCTTAGAAACAGCGGGAGGTCACGAGCAGTACTTC. Translating it yields CASSLETAGGHEQYF.

The chain employs TRBV30 and TRBJ2-7; no reliable D call. Trimming cost V 6 bases and J 4 bases, with 13 bases left between them. Germline CDR1 GTSNPN, CDR2 SVGIG (reference sequence). This CDR3 comprises 12 residues. The CDR3, as DNA: TGTGCCTGTCTCCAGTTCGAATACGAGCAGTACTTC. Translating gives CACLQFEYEQYF.

The V call is TRBV6-4, the J call TRBJ1-1; D may be TRBD1 (5 bases). CDR1 and CDR2 from the germline V gene are MRHNA and SNTAGT. Trimming shortened V by 3 bases and J by 3 bases, and 11 bases separated the two germline ends. CDR3 length: 14 residues. For the CDR3, the DNA is TGTGCCAGCAGTGAGGGAGGGGCTGACACTGAAGCTTTCTTT. Translation gives CASSEGGADTEAFF.

The chain couples TRBV6-6 to TRBJ1-6, with D possibly matching TRBD1 (6 bases). The CDR3 is made up of 16 amino acids. The V gene's germline CDR1 is MNHNY and CDR2 SVGAGI (reference sequence). Trimming cost V 6 bases and J 8 bases, with 20 bases left between them. CDR3 nucleotide sequence: TGTGCCAGCAGCTACCTCAGGGGCCTAATAGATTCACCCCTCCACTTT. Its translation: CASSYLRGLIDSPLHF.

This clone was observed a handful of times. The genes are TRBV5-1 and TRBJ1-4; 9 nucleotides align to TRBD1. Germline V CDR1 and CDR2: SGHRS, YFSETQ. There are 14 residues in the CDR3. With V trimmed by 7 bases and J by 3 bases, 4 bases remained unmatched. CDR3 in DNA: TGCGCCAGCGGGACAGGGTCCTCTAATGAAAAACTGTTTTTT. Protein sequence: CASGTGSSNEKLFF. The full variable domain, rest sourced from reference TRBV5-1 and TRBJ1-4, is KAGVTQTPRYLIKTRGQQVTLSCSPISGHRSVSWYQQTPGQGLQFLFEYFSETQRNKGNFPGRFSGRQFSNSRSEMNVSTLELGDSALYLCASGTGSSNEKLFFGSGTQLSVL.

The chain uses TRBV10-3 and TRBJ2-7; D may match TRBD1 or TRBD2 (5 bases each). The CDR3 is 14 amino acids. Per germline, CDR1 ENHRY and CDR2 SYGVKD. Trimming removed 5 bases from V and 2 bases from J, with 13 bases in between. The DNA of the CDR3 is TGTGCCATCAGTCGGGACCTGTTTACCTACGAGCAGTACTTC. Residues: CAISRDLFTYEQYF.

The CDR3 region is CASSQDLQPGYTF. The CDR3 DNA follows: TGTGCCAGCAGCCAAGATCTTCAGCCAGGCTACACCTTC. The rearrangement joins TRBV4-2 to TRBJ1-2, with D unclear. The germline V and J ends were trimmed by 0 bases and 8 bases, with 10 bases remaining between them. This CDR3 is 13 amino acids long. Germline CDR1 LGHNA, CDR2 YNFKEQ.

In its sample, this clone was seen a few times. J is TRBJ2-5 and V is TRBV5-1; D unresolved. The CDR3 spans 14 residues. V was pared by 0 bases and J by 5 bases, with 11 bases between. CDR1 and CDR2 from the germline V gene are SGHRS and YFSETQ. The CDR3 sequence: CASSLAWGRETQYF. In DNA, the CDR3 is TGCGCCAGCAGCTTGGCGTGGGGAAGGGAGACCCAGTACTTC.